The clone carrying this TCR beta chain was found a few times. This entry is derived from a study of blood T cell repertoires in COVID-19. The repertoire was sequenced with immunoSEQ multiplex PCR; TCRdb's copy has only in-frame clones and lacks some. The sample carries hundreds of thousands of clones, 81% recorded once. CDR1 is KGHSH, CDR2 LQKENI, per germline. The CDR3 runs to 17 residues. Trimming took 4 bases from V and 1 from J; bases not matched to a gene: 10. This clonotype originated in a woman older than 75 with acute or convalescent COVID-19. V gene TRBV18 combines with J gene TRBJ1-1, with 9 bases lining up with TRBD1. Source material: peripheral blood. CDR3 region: CASSLHAPGQGNTEAFF. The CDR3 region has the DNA TGTGCCAGCTCACTCCACGCCCCGGGACAGGGGAACACTGAAGCTTTCTTT.